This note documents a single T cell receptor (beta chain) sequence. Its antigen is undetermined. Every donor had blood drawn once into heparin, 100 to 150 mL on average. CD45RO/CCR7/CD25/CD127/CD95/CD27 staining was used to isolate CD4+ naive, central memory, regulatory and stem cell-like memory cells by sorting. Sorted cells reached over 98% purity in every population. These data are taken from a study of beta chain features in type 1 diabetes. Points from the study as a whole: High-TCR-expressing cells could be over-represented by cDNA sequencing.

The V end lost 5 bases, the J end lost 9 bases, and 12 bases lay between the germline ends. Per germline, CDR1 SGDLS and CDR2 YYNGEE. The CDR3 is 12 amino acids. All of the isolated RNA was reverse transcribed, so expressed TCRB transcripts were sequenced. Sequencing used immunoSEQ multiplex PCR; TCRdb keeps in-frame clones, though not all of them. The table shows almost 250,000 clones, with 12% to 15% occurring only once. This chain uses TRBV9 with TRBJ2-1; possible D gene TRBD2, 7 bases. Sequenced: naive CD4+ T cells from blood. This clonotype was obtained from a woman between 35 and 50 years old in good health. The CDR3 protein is CASRSGTFEQFF. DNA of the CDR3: TGTGCCAGCAGGAGCGGGACATTTGAGCAGTTCTTC. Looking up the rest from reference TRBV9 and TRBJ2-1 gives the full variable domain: DSGVTQTPKHLITATGQRVTLRCSPRSGDLSVYWYQQSLDQGLQFLIQYYNGEERAKGNILERFSAQQFPDLHSELNLSSLELGDSALYFCASRSGTFEQFFGPGTRLTVL.